The clone carrying this T cell receptor beta chain is labeled medium-sized based on frequency. Antigen unknown. This entry belongs to a study of CD8 T cells in cerebrospinal fluid in Alzheimer's disease. Study findings and constraints: EBV-specific TCRs in cerebrospinal fluid reportedly do not establish a causal EBV–Alzheimer's link. Healthy subjects less often had a clone of at least 3% than Alzheimer's patients.

10X single-cell V(D)J and 5' gene-expression libraries profiled CSF cells. TCRdb reprocessed the 10x single-cell sequencing reads and keeps a single row for each CDR3 protein, giving no DNA. The sample features about 1,400 distinct CDR3 sequences, with just under 20% in its top ten. Germline-derived CDR1 and CDR2 are SGHTA and FQGTGA. The CDR3 spans 14 residues. Neurodegeneration in patients was confirmed with biomarkers including neurofilament, amyloid-beta and tau. Sequenced sample: cerebrospinal fluid. J is TRBJ2-6 and V is TRBV7-3; TCRdb calls TRBD2, which cannot be checked without DNA. This sequence was found in a human donor with mild cognitive impairment. CDR3 sequence reads: CASRESAGANVLTF.